This TCR beta chain was observed in a study of early T cells in non-severe SARS-CoV-2 infection. Whole-study context: The study sequenced bulk RNA from unsorted whole blood, with chains unpaired.

Separate cDNA molecules each had unique molecular identifiers attached to them. TCRdb reprocessed the 5' RACE reads via MiXCR and lists one record per CDR3 protein. The sample contains 83,000 or so distinct CDR3 sequences, about 10% of which appear only once. Germline V gene lookup returns CDR1 DFQATT and CDR2 SNEGSKA (reference sequence). The CDR3 consists of 11 residues. The V gene lost 4 bases and the J gene lost 6 bases, with 7 bases spanning the gap. This clonotype appeared a few times. The antigen remains unidentified. Findings of the study overall: Anti-spike CD8 specificities were favored by VDJdb matching, whose results missed private and CD4 specificities.

The specimen comprised whole blood, sampled at baseline. This chain links TRBV20-1 with TRBJ2-1; D may be TRBD1 (5 bases). The source of this sequence is an adult who was a healthcare worker with PCR-confirmed SARS-CoV-2 infection or an uninfected control (not recorded which). In nucleotides, the CDR3 is TGCAGTGCTATTAGGGGCAATGAGCAGTTCTTC. It codes for CSAIRGNEQFF.